These 2 T cell receptor beta chains were sequenced from one sample in a study of shared clonotypes between healthy human individuals. Profiling relied on immunoSEQ multiplex PCR, and the TCRdb table lists in-frame clones only, not all of them. The sample has about a million clones, about 80% seen once. Sequenced input: memory CD4+ T cells sorted from blood. Documented subset: CD45RA-negative fraction. These receptor sequences come from a man between 18 and 35 years old in good health.

Remarks on this clone: A much larger clone lies a single base off, so this may be a read error. The identical CDR3 is also encoded by other nucleotide sequences in the sample. Here the CDR3 reads CASSFGQQETQYF. CDR3 DNA sequence: TGTGCCAGCAGCTTCGGACAGCAAGAGACCCAGTACTTC. J is TRBJ2-5 and V is TRBV11-2; possible D gene TRBD1, 6 bases. Trimming removed 3 bases at V and 2 bases at J, with 7 bases between. CDR1 and CDR2 (germline): SGHAT, FQNNGV. The CDR3 is 13 amino acids.

This clone was seen a handful of times. V and J are TRBV11-2 and TRBJ2-7; tentatively, D is TRBD2 (5 bases). V gave up 3 bases and J gave up 2 bases, with 14 bases separating them. In germline, CDR1 is SGHAT, CDR2 FQNNGV. CDR3 length: 15 residues. CDR3 nucleotide sequence: TGTGCCAGCAGCTTCGCCAGCGGTGGCCCCTACGAGCAGTACTTC. Protein product: CASSFASGGPYEQYF.